The 11 T cell receptor beta chains listed next were all sequenced from one sample in a study of T-cell memory formation after mild COVID-19. In TCRdb, the 5' RACE reads were re-called with MiXCR into one record per CDR3 protein. This table holds fewer than 700,000 distinct CDR3 sequences, about 20% found once. Sequencing was performed on PBMCs or a T cell subset sorted from them (not recorded which). The source of these receptors is an adult woman who had mild COVID-19 (a few samples of this study predate the infection). Cell type and time point are not known.

In its sample, this clonotype was seen many times. The V and J genes are TRBV5-1 and TRBJ1-5; D is possibly TRBD1 (6 bases). The CDR3 consists of 16 residues. V was clipped by 0 bases and J by 2 bases, with 12 bases between them. The V gene's germline CDR1 is SGHRS and CDR2 YFSETQ. In DNA, the CDR3 is TGCGCCAGCAGCTTGGGGGGCGGACAGCGCAATCAGCCCCAGCATTTT. Protein sequence: CASSLGGGQRNQPQHF.

This clonotype was seen a few times. The chain joins TRBV10-3 to TRBJ2-7; 9 nucleotides agree with TRBD1. V trimming: 7 bases; J trimming: 3 bases; junction bases outside the gene matches: 10. Germline V CDR1 and CDR2: ENHRY, SYGVKD. This CDR3 region has 15 residues. In DNA form, the CDR3 reads TGTGCCATCACGGAGACCGGGACAGGGAGCTACGAGCAGTACTTC. It codes for CAITETGTGSYEQYF.

This clonotype was detected many times. The chain employs TRBV7-2 and TRBJ1-5; no clear D gene. Germline V lookup: CDR1 SGHTA, CDR2 FQGNSA. V lost 2 bases to trimming and J lost 4 bases, with 6 bases between them. This CDR3 has 13 amino acids. The CDR3 protein is CASSLQKNQPQHF. Here the CDR3 DNA reads TGTGCCAGCAGCTTACAAAAAAATCAGCCCCAGCATTTT.

In this sample, this clonotype turned up a few times. V gene TRBV20-1 combines with J gene TRBJ2-3; a possible D gene is TRBD2 (6 bases). V was clipped by 4 bases and J by 3 bases, with 11 bases between them. CDR3 size: 13 residues. Looked up from germline, CDR1 is DFQATT and CDR2 is SNEGSKA (reference sequence). The CDR3 loop reads CSANSGGTDTQYF. The CDR3 nucleotides read TGCAGTGCTAATAGCGGAGGGACAGATACGCAGTATTTT.

This clonotype was recorded a few times. This chain joins TRBV7-2 and TRBJ2-1; tentatively, D is TRBD1 (6 bases). Germline values: CDR1 SGHTA, CDR2 FQGNSA. With 5 bases removed from V and 10 bases from J, the gap between germline ends came to 12 bases. This CDR3 region has 12 residues. The CDR3 nucleotides are TGTGCCAGCAGCCCCCTAGGGGGAGAGCAGTTCTTC. Residues: CASSPLGGEQFF. Full variable domain (outside the CDR3, taken from reference TRBV7-2 and TRBJ2-1): GAGVSQSPSNKVTEKGKDVELRCDPISGHTALYWYRQSLGQGLEFLIYFQGNSAPDKSGLPSDRFSAERTGGSVSTLTIQRTQQEDSAVYLCASSPLGGEQFFGPGTRLTVL.

In its sample, this clonotype was seen once. The chain links TRBV6-2 or TRBV6-3 to TRBJ1-1; D remains ambiguous. The ends were cut back, 6 bases at V and 4 bases at J, with 15 bases in the middle. Per germline, CDR1 MNHEY and CDR2 SVGEGT. This CDR3 is 14 amino acids long. The CDR3 DNA follows: TGTGCCAGCAGCGACGGGTCTCCCCGCACTGAAGCTTTCTTT. Translating it yields CASSDGSPRTEAFF.

V usage is TRBV15 and J usage is TRBJ2-5; tentative D call: TRBD2 (5 bases). From germline, CDR1 is LNHNV and CDR2 YYDKDF (reference sequence). The CDR3 contains 14 residues. The V end lost 3 bases, the J end lost 4 bases, and 12 bases lay between the germline ends. The CDR3 reads CATSRDPGGETQYF. The CDR3, as DNA: TGTGCCACCAGCAGGGATCCAGGAGGAGAGACCCAGTACTTC.

The chain combines TRBV15 with TRBJ1-5; possibly TRBD1 for D (5 bases). The germline V and J ends were trimmed by 3 bases and 0 bases, with 12 bases remaining between them. The germline V gene has CDR1 LNHNV and CDR2 YYDKDF (reference sequence). The CDR3 covers 16 residues. CDR3 region: CATSSDRTYSNQPQHF. The CDR3 coding sequence is TGTGCCACCAGCAGTGACAGAACATATAGCAATCAGCCCCAGCATTTT.

This clonotype was seen only a few times. The chain carries TRBV5-1 and TRBJ2-7, with D unclear. Germline V gives CDR1 SGHRS, CDR2 YFSETQ. V lost 1 base, J lost 5 bases, and 10 bases lay in between. The CDR3 length is 13 residues. CDR3 nucleotide sequence: TGCGCCAGCAGCTTGATTAGCTTGGACGAGCAGTACTTC. It translates to CASSLISLDEQYF.

This chain connects TRBV24-1 to TRBJ2-5, with 13 bases matching TRBD2. Germline CDR1 and CDR2: KGHDR and SFDVKD. The CDR3 spans 17 residues. Trimming took 3 bases from V and 4 from J; bases not matched to a gene: 7. This chain's CDR3 is CATSDARTSGSRETQYF. The CDR3 region has the DNA TGTGCCACCAGTGATGCCCGGACTAGCGGGAGCCGAGAGACCCAGTACTTC.

The chain recombines TRBV24-1 with TRBJ2-1; a possible D gene is TRBD1 (6 bases). Germline V CDR1 and CDR2: KGHDR, SFDVKD. This CDR3 contains 12 residues. The V end lost 6 bases, the J end lost 5 bases, and 7 bases lay between the germline ends. The DNA for the CDR3 is TGTGCCACCAGTTACAGGGACAATGAGCAGTTCTTC. Translating gives CATSYRDNEQFF.